This entry concerns a single TCR beta chain. This entry comes from a study of blood T cells in healthy people across ages. Through a sample-barcoded 5' primer and a J-beta primer mix, a second PCR was run for about 6 to 11 cycles. Every cDNA was tagged by a template-switch adaptor with 12 random nucleotides. TCRdb recomputed calls from the 5' RACE reads with MiXCR, one row per CDR3 protein. The sample lists about 1,500,000 distinct CDR3 sequences, 28% seen once, with roughly 8.2% in the top ten. With 8 bases removed from V and 2 bases from J, the gap between germline ends came to 19 bases. Germline CDR1 reads KGHSH; CDR2 reads LQKENI. CDR3 length equals 15 residues.

Specimen: blood. The chain couples TRBV18 to TRBJ2-7; D is ambiguous. The TCR sequence derives from a woman in her 30s in good health. CDR3 sequence (DNA): TGTGCCAGCCCACAGCCCGGGCAGAGTCCCTACGAGCAGTACTTC. Translation gives CASPQPGQSPYEQYF.